A selection of T cell receptor beta chains follows, all from one sample in a study of CD8+ T cells in alopecia areata. Only in-frame clones appear in the TCRdb table, and some are missing; sequencing was by immunoSEQ multiplex PCR. The table shows about 64,000 clones, with about 43% occurring only once. The sequences come from CD8+ T cells sorted from blood, collected at roughly week 36, from a patient treated with tofacitinib. The receptors here all came from a human donor with alopecia areata. Each CDR3 is given with its conserved first and last residue. D genes are given only for firm matches. Part of the rows lack a size; the others show once, few, many or a class for expanded clones.

size | J | V | length | D | CDR3 | DNA
NA | TRBJ2-7 | TRBV7-9 | 13 | NA | CASSFGSGGEQYF | TGTGCCAGCAGCTTCGGCTCTGGGGGGGAGCAGTACTTC
few | TRBJ2-7 | TRBV7-8 | 16 | TRBD2 | CASSLGSLLAGDEQYF | TGTGCCAGCAGCTTAGGTAGTCTCCTGGCGGGGGACGAGCAGTACTTC
NA | TRBJ2-1 | TRBV29-1 | 14 | NA | CSVLTGISYNEQFF | TGCAGCGTTCTTACAGGGATCTCCTACAATGAGCAGTTCTTC
NA | TRBJ1-1 | TRBV4-1 | 18 | NA | CASSEGPGKAIMNTEAFF | TGCGCCAGCAGCGAAGGGCCGGGCAAGGCAATCATGAACACTGAAGCTTTCTTT
few | TRBJ2-3 | TRBV5-1 | 14 | TRBD2 | CASSLGLDPDTQYF | TGCGCCAGCAGCCTCGGACTAGATCCAGATACGCAGTATTTT
NA | TRBJ2-1 | TRBV28 | 14 | TRBD2 | CASSPGATGGEQFF | TGTGCCAGCAGTCCCGGAGCTACGGGAGGTGAGCAGTTCTTC
NA | TRBJ1-3 | TRBV20-1 | 11 | NA | CSASPGNTIYF | TGCAGTGCGTCCCCTGGAAACACCATATATTTT
few | TRBJ2-7 | TRBV25-1 | 11 | NA | CASSEYLEQYF | TGTGCCAGCAGTGAATATCTCGAGCAGTACTTC
NA | TRBJ1-2 | TRBV20-1 | 10 | NA | CSAWDYGYTF | TGCAGTGCTTGGGACTATGGCTACACCTTC
NA | TRBJ2-7 | TRBV5-1 | 14 | TRBD2 | CASSFQTSAYEQYF | TGCGCCAGCAGCTTCCAGACTAGCGCCTACGAGCAGTACTTC
few | TRBJ1-2 | TRBV7-9 | 13 | NA | CASILGGGGGYTF | TGTGCCAGCATCCTAGGTGGCGGCGGAGGCTACACCTTC
NA | TRBJ1-2 | TRBV25-1 | 14 | NA | CASSEGGIYYGYTF | TGTGCCAGCAGTGAGGGCGGAATCTACTATGGCTACACCTTC
NA | TRBJ1-1 | TRBV4-3 | 15 | NA | CASSPFRQGNTEAFF | TGCGCCAGCAGCCCCTTTCGGCAGGGGAACACTGAAGCTTTCTTT
few | TRBJ2-4 | TRBV18 | 14 | TRBD2 | CASSPAGVKNIQYF | TGTGCCAGCTCACCGGCGGGGGTTAAAAACATTCAGTACTTC
NA | TRBJ2-1 | TRBV25-1 | 15 | NA | CASMTLDRVGDEQFF | TGTGCCAGCATGACGCTCGACAGAGTAGGCGATGAGCAGTTCTTC
few | TRBJ2-6 | TRBV27 | 15 | NA | CASSPGRTPSGVLTF | TGTGCCAGCAGTCCGGGACGCACGCCCTCCGGGGTCCTGACTTTC
NA | TRBJ2-5 | TRBV9 | 17 | NA | CASSVVGGSRSQETQYF | TGTGCCAGCAGCGTAGTTGGAGGGAGCAGATCCCAAGAGACCCAGTACTTC
medium-sized | TRBJ1-1 | TRBV20-1 | 11 | NA | CSATENTEAFF | TGCAGTGCCACGGAGAACACTGAAGCTTTCTTT
NA | TRBJ2-7 | TRBV7-2 | 15 | TRBD2 | CASSLKAGDAGEQYF | TGTGCCAGCAGCTTAAAAGCGGGGGACGCGGGCGAGCAGTACTTC
NA | TRBJ2-7 | TRBV20-1 | 11 | NA | CSARYSYEQYF | TGCAGTGCTCGATACTCCTACGAGCAGTACTTC
few | TRBJ2-1 | TRBV13 | 16 | TRBD2 | CASSLGFDGEGPEQFF | TGTGCCAGCAGCTTAGGGTTCGACGGGGAGGGGCCTGAGCAGTTCTTC
NA | TRBJ2-1 | TRBV5-1 | 16 | TRBD1 | CASSPATGRTYNEQFF | TGCGCCAGCAGCCCCGCGACAGGGAGAACCTACAATGAGCAGTTCTTC
once | TRBJ2-2 | TRBV7-9 | 16 | NA | CASSLEGFANTGELFF | TGTGCCAGCAGCTTAGAGGGGTTCGCGAACACCGGGGAGCTGTTTTTT
NA | TRBJ2-7 | TRBV27 | 12 | NA | CASSPGTYEQYF | TGTGCCAGCAGTCCCGGGACTTACGAGCAGTACTTC
NA | TRBJ1-4 | TRBV2 | 17 | NA | CASRAYRDLDGTPELFF | TGTGCCAGCAGGGCCTACAGGGATCTTGACGGAACCCCGGAACTGTTTTTT
few | TRBJ2-1 | TRBV6-1 | 13 | NA | CASRSGEDNEQFF | TGTGCCAGCAGATCAGGAGAAGACAATGAGCAGTTCTTC
NA | TRBJ2-5 | TRBV30 | 19 | TRBD2 | CAWSGRTGSTAGGFETQYF | TGTGCCTGGAGTGGAAGAACAGGCTCCACAGCGGGAGGTTTCGAGACCCAGTACTTC
once | TRBJ2-1 | TRBV9 | 13 | NA | CASESTNYNEQFF | TGTGCCAGCGAGTCGACCAACTACAATGAGCAGTTCTTC
NA | TRBJ1-2 | TRBV9 | 12 | NA | CASSTQGDGYTF | TGTGCCAGCAGCACACAGGGAGACGGCTACACCTTC
NA | TRBJ2-2 | TRBV7-2 | 14 | TRBD1 | CASSSTGGTGELFF | TGTGCCAGCAGCTCGACAGGGGGGACCGGGGAGCTGTTTTTT
NA | TRBJ1-5 | TRBV27 | 13 | NA | CASSLGQGQPQHF | TGTGCCAGCAGTTTAGGGCAAGGACAGCCCCAGCATTTT
NA | TRBJ2-1 | TRBV27 | 15 | NA | CASSFLPPGDNEQFF | TGTGCCAGCAGTTTTCTCCCTCCCGGGGACAATGAGCAGTTCTTC
NA | TRBJ2-1 | TRBV29-1 | 13 | TRBD2 | CSVDTPGLGVQFF | TGCAGCGTTGATACACCGGGACTAGGGGTGCAGTTCTTC
NA | TRBJ1-2 | TRBV7-9 | 15 | NA | CASSPERATVYGYTF | TGTGCCAGCAGCCCCGAGCGGGCGACAGTCTATGGCTACACCTTC
NA | TRBJ1-2 | TRBV6-1 | 12 | TRBD1 | CASTGQDYGYTF | TGTGCCAGCACAGGACAGGACTATGGCTACACCTTC
once | TRBJ2-7 | TRBV15 | 16 | NA | CATSSPRSGSSYEQYF | TGTGCCACCAGCAGCCCCCGGAGCGGCAGCTCCTACGAGCAGTACTTC
once | TRBJ1-5 | TRBV4-1 | 15 | NA | CASSQERGGRQPQHF | TGCGCCAGCAGCCAAGAGCGGGGAGGGCGACAGCCCCAGCATTTT
NA | TRBJ2-1 | TRBV14 | 15 | TRBD1 | CASSRDRVTYNEQFF | TGTGCCAGCAGCCGAGACAGGGTCACCTACAATGAGCAGTTCTTC
NA | TRBJ2-7 | TRBV12-5 | 14 | NA | CASGLYSAMTEQYF | TGTGCTAGTGGTTTGTACAGCGCCATGACTGAGCAGTACTTC
NA | TRBJ1-4 | TRBV7-9 | 16 | NA | CASSLTRELTNEKLFF | TGTGCCAGCAGCCTAACCAGGGAATTGACTAATGAAAAACTGTTTTTT
few | TRBJ2-2 | TRBV7-9 | 12 | NA | CASSLGNGELFF | TGTGCCAGCAGCTTAGGAAACGGGGAGCTGTTTTTT
NA | TRBJ2-7 | TRBV29-1 | 13 | NA | CSVVSGNTYEQYF | TGCAGCGTGGTTAGCGGAAATACCTACGAGCAGTACTTC
NA | TRBJ1-5 | TRBV13 | 12 | NA | CASSSGNQPQHF | TGTGCCAGCAGCTCAGGGAATCAGCCCCAGCATTTT
NA | TRBJ2-1 | TRBV4-1 | 11 | NA | CASSQVGEQFF | TGCGCCAGCAGCCAAGTAGGTGAGCAGTTCTTC
many | TRBJ2-1 | TRBV11-2 | 12 | NA | CASSPLGPEQFF | TGTGCCAGCAGCCCCCTAGGGCCTGAGCAGTTCTTC
NA | TRBJ1-2 | TRBV29-1 | 15 | TRBD1 | CSVEEIQGEGYGYTF | TGCAGCGTTGAAGAAATCCAGGGGGAAGGCTATGGCTACACCTTC
few | TRBJ1-2 | TRBV29-1 | 13 | NA | CSVQSIPPYGYTF | TGCAGCGTCCAAAGCATCCCTCCCTATGGCTACACCTTC
NA | TRBJ2-1 | TRBV9 | 16 | TRBD2 | CASSVGWGTSHNEQFF | TGTGCCAGCAGCGTAGGCTGGGGGACTAGCCACAATGAGCAGTTCTTC
few | TRBJ2-5 | TRBV27 | 10 | NA | CASGRTSQYF | TGTGCCAGCGGCCGGACTTCTCAGTACTTC
NA | TRBJ2-1 | TRBV29-1 | 17 | TRBD2 | CSTELRLAGVLMNEQFF | TGCAGCACCGAGCTCCGACTAGCGGGAGTTCTTATGAATGAGCAGTTCTTC
NA | TRBJ2-1 | TRBV6-5 | 15 | TRBD2 | CASSPTSGDYNEQFF | TGTGCCAGCAGCCCTACTAGCGGAGATTACAATGAGCAGTTCTTC
NA | TRBJ2-7 | TRBV2 | 18 | TRBD2 | CASEGWGQPGLGPREQYF | TGTGCCAGCGAGGGGTGGGGACAACCGGGACTAGGGCCGCGGGAGCAGTACTTC
few | TRBJ2-7 | TRBV9 | 14 | NA | CASSVELAPHEQYF | TGTGCCAGCAGCGTTGAACTAGCTCCCCACGAGCAGTACTTC
NA | TRBJ2-7 | TRBV28 | 11 | NA | CASSFSHEQYF | TGTGCCAGCAGTTTCAGTCACGAGCAGTACTTC
few | TRBJ1-5 | TRBV6-6 | 14 | NA | CASSEGRGNQPQHF | TGTGCCAGCAGTGAGGGACGAGGCAATCAGCCCCAGCATTTT